This T cell receptor (beta chain) appears in the sequencing data of a study of blood T cell dynamics during melanoma immunotherapy. Measured with immunoSEQ multiplex PCR; TCRdb has only the in-frame clones, and not every one. The sample holds roughly 2,700 clones, around 85% seen once. The germline gives CDR1 SGDLS, CDR2 YYNGEE. V was pared by 0 bases and J by 4 bases, with 1 base of the junction left unmatched. The CDR3 sequence is 14 residues long. The time point denotes: week 3, after first cycle of checkpoint inhibitor. The source is a human donor with melanoma. This chain joins TRBV9 and TRBJ2-5; TRBD1 matches at 9 bases. The material sequenced was blood, taken from a patient treated with checkpoint blockade. CDR3 amino acids: CASSVGQGGETQYF. The CDR3 DNA reads TGTGCCAGCAGCGTAGGACAGGGGGGAGAGACCCAGTACTTC.